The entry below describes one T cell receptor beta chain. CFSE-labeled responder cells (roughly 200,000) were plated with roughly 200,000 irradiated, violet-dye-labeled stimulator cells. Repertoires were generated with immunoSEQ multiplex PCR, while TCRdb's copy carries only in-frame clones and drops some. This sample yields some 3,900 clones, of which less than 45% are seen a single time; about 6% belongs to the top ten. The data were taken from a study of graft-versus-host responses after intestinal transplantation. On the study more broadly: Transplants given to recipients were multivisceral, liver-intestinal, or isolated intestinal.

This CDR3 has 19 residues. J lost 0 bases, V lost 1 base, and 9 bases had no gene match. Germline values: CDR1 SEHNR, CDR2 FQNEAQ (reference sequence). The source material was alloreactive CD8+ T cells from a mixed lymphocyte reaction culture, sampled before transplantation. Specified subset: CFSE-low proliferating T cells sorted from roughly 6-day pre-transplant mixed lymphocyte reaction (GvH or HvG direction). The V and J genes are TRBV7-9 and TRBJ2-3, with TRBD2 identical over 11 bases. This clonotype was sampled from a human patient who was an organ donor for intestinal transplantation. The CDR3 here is CASSLDPRLAGLSTDTQYF. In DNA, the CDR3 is TGTGCCAGCAGCTTAGACCCCCGACTAGCGGGACTTAGCACAGATACGCAGTATTTT.